This T cell receptor beta chain was recovered during a study of T cells after yellow fever vaccination. Whole-study results and caveats: Most primary-vaccination clones reappeared after the booster (about 97% CD4, 88% CD8). FACS-sorted repertoires could contain abundant clonotypes contaminating from the bulk population. Although the secondary response was weaker, it peaked faster, at day 5 versus 15.

Using its own MiXCR run on the 5' RACE reads, TCRdb lists one record per CDR3 protein. The sample lists hundreds of thousands of distinct CDR3 sequences, approximately 13% occurring once. V lost 6 bases and J lost 4; bases outside the gene matches: 9. Germline V CDR1 and CDR2: MNHNS, SASEGT. CDR3 length equals 16 residues. This clonotype was counted between two and nine times. Its target is unknown. This clonotype originated in a man aged 25 to 45 who received the YFV17D yellow fever vaccine. Sequencing used PBMCs, obtained on the day of the yellow fever booster vaccination. This chain joins TRBV6-1 and TRBJ2-5; 12 positions agree with TRBD2. CDR3 region: CASSRSGLAGRETQYF. DNA of the CDR3: TGTGCCAGCAGCCGCTCGGGACTAGCGGGCCGAGAGACCCAGTACTTC.